The present entry profiles one T cell receptor (beta chain) with its context. Germline V gene sequence: CDR1 SGHDT, CDR2 YYEEEE. V lost 4 bases and J lost 0, with 13 bases in between. The CDR3 has 16 amino acids. The data stem from a study of control samples from healthy donors and cancer patients. The protocol was immunoSEQ multiplex PCR, while the TCRdb copy is restricted to in-frame clones and leaves out a portion. The data hold around 90,000 clones, with 70% to 90% observed a single time. Specimen: blood. The receptor was derived from a woman in her thirties or forties in good health. The chain has TRBV5-6 and TRBJ2-2; weak D call: TRBD2 (7 bases). CDR3 region: CASSRGAGSNTGELFF. The CDR3 region has the DNA TGTGCCAGCAGCCGGGGGGCGGGGTCGAACACCGGGGAGCTGTTTTTT.